Presented here are 2 T cell receptor beta chains from one specimen sequenced in a study of technical replicates of blood from a handful of donors. The repertoire was sequenced with immunoSEQ multiplex PCR; TCRdb's copy has only in-frame clones and lacks some. This sample yields 70,000 to 85,000 clones, of which about 90% are seen a single time; 0.42% belongs to the top ten. Sequenced material: T cells isolated from PBMCs. These receptors were collected from a human donor in good health.

This sequence joins TRBV10-2 and TRBJ2-3; 9 bases agree with TRBD2. The CDR3 has 15 residues. Germline V lookup: CDR1 WSHSY, CDR2 SAAADI. J gave up 6 bases and V 6 bases, and 10 bases lay outside the gene matches. The CDR3: CASSPAGGPKDTQYF. In nucleotides, the CDR3 is TGCGCCAGCAGCCCAGCGGGAGGCCCCAAGGATACGCAGTATTTT.

V is TRBV25-1 and J is TRBJ1-2, with D perhaps TRBD1 (5 bases). The CDR3 contains 12 residues. Germline-derived CDR1 and CDR2 are MGHDK and SYGVNS. V lost 3 bases, J lost 6 bases, and 8 bases lay in between. Here the CDR3 reads CASSERQHGYTF. CDR3 bases: TGTGCCAGCAGTGAGCGACAGCATGGCTACACCTTC.